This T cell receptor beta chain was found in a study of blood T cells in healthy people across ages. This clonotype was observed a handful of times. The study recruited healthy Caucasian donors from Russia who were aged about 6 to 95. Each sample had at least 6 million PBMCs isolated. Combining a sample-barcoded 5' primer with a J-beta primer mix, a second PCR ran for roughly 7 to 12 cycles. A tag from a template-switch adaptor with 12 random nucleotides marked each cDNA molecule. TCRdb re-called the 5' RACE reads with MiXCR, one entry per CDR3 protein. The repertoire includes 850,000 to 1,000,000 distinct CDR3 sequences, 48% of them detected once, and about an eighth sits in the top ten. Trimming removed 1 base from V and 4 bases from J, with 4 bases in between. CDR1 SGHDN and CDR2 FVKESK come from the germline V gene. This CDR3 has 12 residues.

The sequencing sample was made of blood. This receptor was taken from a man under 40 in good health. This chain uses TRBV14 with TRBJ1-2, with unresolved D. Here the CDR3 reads CASSQVSYGYTF. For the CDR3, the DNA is TGTGCCAGCAGCCAAGTCAGCTATGGCTACACCTTC.